This TCR beta chain was sequenced during a study of cytomegalovirus exposure and HLA in healthy donors. Study-level results: A highly shared variant cluster was judged a likely technical artifact. A later analysis appeared to link common viral pathogens to several of the most significant clusters.

The PCR ran on 60 Vbeta and 13 Jbeta primers. Profiled with immunoSEQ multiplex PCR; TCRdb holds only in-frame clones, not every one. The table includes about 150,000 clones, roughly 70% detected once. About this clone: What it binds is unknown.

Germline-derived CDR1 and CDR2 are SNHLY and FYNNEI. This CDR3 spans 19 amino acids. V lost 3 bases and J 3 bases, leaving 25 bases between the germline ends. This TCR was recovered from a man in his sixties in good health and CMV-seronegative. Sequenced input: PBMCs. V gene TRBV2 combines with J gene TRBJ2-3; tentatively, D is TRBD2 (6 bases). This CDR3 is CASSDPGMDSPGGTDTQYF. The CDR3, as DNA: TGTGCCAGCAGTGACCCAGGGATGGATTCTCCCGGAGGGACAGATACGCAGTATTTT.